A selection of T cell receptor beta chains follows, all from one sample in a study of blood T cell repertoires in COVID-19. Some clones are missing from TCRdb's copy, which holds only in-frame ones; the method was immunoSEQ multiplex PCR. The repertoire holds about 140,000 clones, with around 88% as singletons. Sample: peripheral blood. The receptors were gathered from a human donor in a cohort sampled during active COVID-19. Each CDR3 is given with its conserved first and last residue. Each record gives: V gene, J gene, clone size, D gene, CDR3 length, CDR3 DNA, CDR3 protein. The D gene is left open where the match is weak. The size of a clone is reported for some rows only, either as once, few or many, or as a class for expanded clones.

>TRBV7-3|TRBJ1-1|NA|TRBD1|15
TGTGCCAGCAGCCCCATGACAGGGGGGGACACTGAAGCTTTCTTT
CASSPMTGGDTEAFF
>TRBV21-1|TRBJ1-6|NA|NA|19
TGTGCCAGCAGCAAAGCGCGTTCGGACAGGGTCCTTTATAATTCACCCCTCCACTTT
CASSKARSDRVLYNSPLHF
>TRBV6-4|TRBJ1-5|NA|NA|13
TGTGCCAGCATCTACAGACACCATCAGCCCCAGCATTTT
CASIYRHHQPQHF
>TRBV3-1/TRBV3-2|TRBJ1-1|NA|TRBD1|13
TGTGCCAGCTTTCCGACAGGGGGGACTGAAGCTTTCTTT
CASFPTGGTEAFF
>TRBV7-3|TRBJ2-5|NA|TRBD1|15
TGTGCCAGCAGCCCGGACAGGGGGCAGTTAGAGACCCAGTACTTC
CASSPDRGQLETQYF
>TRBV19|TRBJ1-1|NA|TRBD1|14
TGTGCCAGTAGTAGGGGACAGGGGAACACTGAAGCTTTCTTT
CASSRGQGNTEAFF
>TRBV3-1/TRBV3-2|TRBJ1-1|NA|TRBD1|20
TGTGCCAGCAGCCAAGAATCCCCCACGACAGGGACGCCTATGAACACTGAAGCTTTCTTT
CASSQESPTTGTPMNTEAFF
>TRBV2|TRBJ1-2|NA|NA|14
TGTGCCAGCAGATTACTACAGGGCAGCTATGGCTACACCTTC
CASRLLQGSYGYTF
>TRBV18|TRBJ1-1|few|TRBD1|14
TGTGCCAGCTCACCAGGGACAGGGGCCACTGAAGCTTTCTTT
CASSPGTGATEAFF
>TRBV5-4|TRBJ2-7|NA|NA|13
TGTGCCAGCAGCTTCGGGGGGCGGAGGGAGCAGTACTTC
CASSFGGRREQYF
>TRBV6-5|TRBJ2-1|NA|TRBD2|14
TGTGCCAGCAGGTCCCGGGACTACCCCCATGAGCAGTTCTTC
CASRSRDYPHEQFF
>TRBV12-3/TRBV12-4|TRBJ1-2|NA|NA|13
TGTGCCAGCAGTTTAGCCAGTTACTATGGCTACACCTTC
CASSLASYYGYTF
>TRBV11-2|TRBJ2-5|NA|NA|17
TGTGCCAGCAGCTTAGTAAGGGGAAGCGAGTTCAGAGAGACCCAGTACTTC
CASSLVRGSEFRETQYF
>TRBV5-4|TRBJ1-4|once|NA|14
TGTGCCAGCAGCTTGGCTGGGGTCAGGGGACAACTGTTTTTT
CASSLAGVRGQLFF
>TRBV9|TRBJ2-3|NA|NA|16
TGTGCCAGCAGCGCCCCGCGAGGGGGGGCCGGAGATACGCAGTATTTT
CASSAPRGGAGDTQYF
>TRBV5-1|TRBJ2-2|NA|TRBD1|17
TGCGCCAGCAGCTTTTCCCAGGGGGCGCGGGACACCGGGGAGCTGTTTTTT
CASSFSQGARDTGELFF
>TRBV12-3/TRBV12-4|TRBJ2-5|NA|TRBD1|13
TGTGCCAGCAGTTTTGACAGGGTTGAGACCCAGTACTTC
CASSFDRVETQYF
>TRBV3-1/TRBV3-2|TRBJ2-7|NA|NA|15
TGTGCCAGCAGCCCCACCGGGCCACAGGGATCAGAGCAGTACTTC
CASSPTGPQGSEQYF
>TRBV6-5|TRBJ2-5|once|TRBD2|15
TGTGCCAGCAGTTACTCTGCGGGGGGCGGGGAGACCCAGTACTTC
CASSYSAGGGETQYF
>TRBV6-1|TRBJ1-5|NA|NA|18
TGTGCCAGCAGTGAAGGGGGAGGGGGGAGGTATAGCAATCAGCCCCAGCATTTT
CASSEGGGGRYSNQPQHF
>TRBV13|TRBJ2-2|NA|NA|18
TGTGCCAGCAGCTCTTCGCTTGGTCGAGGGGGAGGGACCGGGGAGCTGTTTTTT
CASSSSLGRGGGTGELFF